This T cell receptor beta chain was captured in a study of regulatory T cells in long-lasting Graves disease. Turning to the study itself: The antithyroid drugs taken by newly diagnosed Graves' patients had been used for under 3 months.

Time point meaning: newly diagnosed GD, antithyroid drugs for less than 3 months. TCR sequences were obtained from RNA taken from PBMCs. The patient group derived from an endocrinology department in Xi'an, China. The CDR3 length is 16 residues. The V end lost 5 bases, the J end lost 8 bases, and 21 bases lay between the germline ends. CDR1 and CDR2 (germline): SGHTA, FQGTGA. The TCR beta library used iRepertoire HTBI primers with Arm-PCR amplification of CDR3. TCRdb used MiXCR to reprocess the multiplex PCR reads, holding one entry per CDR3 protein. The sample includes around 400,000 distinct CDR3 sequences, roughly a sixth seen only once; the top ten take approximately 22%.

The source is a female donor with Graves disease. V and J are TRBV7-3 and TRBJ1-4; D gene unclear. Sequences were derived from peripheral blood mononuclear cells (PBMCs), sampled at new diagnosis, from a patient treated with antithyroid drugs. This CDR3 is CASSPKDRTAGEKLFF. DNA of the CDR3: TGTGCCAGCAGCCCAAAGGATAGGACGGCGGGAGAAAAACTGTTTTTT.